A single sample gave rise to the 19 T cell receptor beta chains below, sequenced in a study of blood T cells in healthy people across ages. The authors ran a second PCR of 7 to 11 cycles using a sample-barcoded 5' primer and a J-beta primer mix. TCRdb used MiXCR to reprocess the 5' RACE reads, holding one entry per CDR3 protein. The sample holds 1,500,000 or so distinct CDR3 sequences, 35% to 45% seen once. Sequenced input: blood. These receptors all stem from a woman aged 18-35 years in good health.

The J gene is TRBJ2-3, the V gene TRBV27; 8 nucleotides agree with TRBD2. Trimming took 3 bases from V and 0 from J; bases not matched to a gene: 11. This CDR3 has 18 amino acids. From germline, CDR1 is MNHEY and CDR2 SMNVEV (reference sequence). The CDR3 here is CASSFGGVGIPSTDTQYF. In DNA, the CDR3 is TGTGCCAGCAGTTTCGGGGGGGTGGGAATTCCCAGCACAGATACGCAGTATTTT.

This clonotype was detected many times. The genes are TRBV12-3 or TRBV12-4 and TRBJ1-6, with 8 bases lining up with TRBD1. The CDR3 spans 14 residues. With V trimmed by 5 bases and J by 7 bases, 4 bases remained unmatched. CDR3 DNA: TGTGCCAGCAGTGATGACAGGGGCAATTCACCCCTCCACTTT. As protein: CASSDDRGNSPLHF.

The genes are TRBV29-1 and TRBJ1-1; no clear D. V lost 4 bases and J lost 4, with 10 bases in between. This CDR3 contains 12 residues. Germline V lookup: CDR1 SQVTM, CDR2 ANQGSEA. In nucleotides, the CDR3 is TGCAGCGTTGTCCCGAGAAGCACTGAAGCTTTCTTT. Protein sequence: CSVVPRSTEAFF.

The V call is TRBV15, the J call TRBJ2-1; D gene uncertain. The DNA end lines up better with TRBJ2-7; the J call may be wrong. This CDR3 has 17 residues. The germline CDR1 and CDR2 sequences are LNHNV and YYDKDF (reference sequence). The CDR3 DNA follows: TGTGCCACCAGCAGAGATCCGCGCAAGGGCTCCTACAATGAGCAGTACTTC. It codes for CATSRDPRKGSYNEQYF.

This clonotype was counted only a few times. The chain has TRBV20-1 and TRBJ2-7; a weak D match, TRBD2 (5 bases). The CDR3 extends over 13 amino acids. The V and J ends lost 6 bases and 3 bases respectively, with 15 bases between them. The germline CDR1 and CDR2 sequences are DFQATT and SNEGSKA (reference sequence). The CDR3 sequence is CSASGSRNYEQYF. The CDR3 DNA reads TGCAGTGCGTCGGGATCAAGAAACTACGAGCAGTACTTC.

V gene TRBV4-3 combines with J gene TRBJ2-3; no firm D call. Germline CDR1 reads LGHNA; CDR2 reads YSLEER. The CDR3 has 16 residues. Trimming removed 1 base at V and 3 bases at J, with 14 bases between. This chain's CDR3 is CASSQVQRNPTDTQYF. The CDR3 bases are TGCGCCAGCAGCCAAGTTCAACGGAATCCGACAGATACGCAGTATTTT.

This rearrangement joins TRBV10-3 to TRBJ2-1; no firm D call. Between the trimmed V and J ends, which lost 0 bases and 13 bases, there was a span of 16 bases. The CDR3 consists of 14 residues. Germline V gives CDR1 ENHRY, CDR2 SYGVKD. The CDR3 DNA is TGTGCCATCAGTGAGTCAGGCAGGCCTTGGGCCCAGTTCTTC. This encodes CAISESGRPWAQFF.

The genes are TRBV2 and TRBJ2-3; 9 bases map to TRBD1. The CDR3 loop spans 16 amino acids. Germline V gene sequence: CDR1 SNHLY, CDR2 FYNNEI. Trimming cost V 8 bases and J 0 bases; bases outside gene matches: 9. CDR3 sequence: CASDPDRGTSTDTQYF. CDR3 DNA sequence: TGTGCCAGCGACCCAGACAGGGGGACCAGCACAGATACGCAGTATTTT.

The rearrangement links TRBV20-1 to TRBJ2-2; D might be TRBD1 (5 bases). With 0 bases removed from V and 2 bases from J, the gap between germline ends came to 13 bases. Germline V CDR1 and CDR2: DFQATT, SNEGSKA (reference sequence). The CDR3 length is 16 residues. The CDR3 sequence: CSARDLRTPNTGELFF. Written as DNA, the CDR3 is TGCAGTGCTAGAGATCTTAGGACACCTAACACCGGGGAGCTGTTTTTT.

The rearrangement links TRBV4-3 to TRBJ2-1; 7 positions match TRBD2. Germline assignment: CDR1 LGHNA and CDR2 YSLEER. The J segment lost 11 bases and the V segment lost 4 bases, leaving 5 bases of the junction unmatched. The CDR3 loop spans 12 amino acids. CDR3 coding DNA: TGCGCCAGCAGCCGAACCGGGACTAAGCAGTTCTTC. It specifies CASSRTGTKQFF.

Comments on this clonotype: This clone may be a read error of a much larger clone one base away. CDR3 coding DNA: TGTGCCAGCAGCTTGAGGCTAGCGGGAGACCACAATGAGCAGTACTTC. This encodes CASSLRLAGDHNEQYF. V is TRBV7-8 and J is TRBJ2-5; 10 bases match TRBD2. From germline, CDR1 is SGHVS and CDR2 FQNEAQ. Trimming took 3 bases from V and 11 from J; bases not matched to a gene: 15. The CDR3 totals 16 residues.

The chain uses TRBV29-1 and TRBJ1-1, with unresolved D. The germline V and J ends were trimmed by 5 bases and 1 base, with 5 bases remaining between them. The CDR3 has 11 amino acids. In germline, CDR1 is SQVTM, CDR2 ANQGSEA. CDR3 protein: CSVSENTEAFF. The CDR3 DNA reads TGCAGCGTTTCTGAGAACACTGAAGCTTTCTTT.

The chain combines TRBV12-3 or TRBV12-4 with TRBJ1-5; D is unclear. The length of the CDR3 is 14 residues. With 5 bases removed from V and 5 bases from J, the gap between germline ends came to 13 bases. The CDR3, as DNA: TGTGCCAGCAGTCCAGACGGCTTCCATCAGCCCCAGCATTTT. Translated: CASSPDGFHQPQHF.

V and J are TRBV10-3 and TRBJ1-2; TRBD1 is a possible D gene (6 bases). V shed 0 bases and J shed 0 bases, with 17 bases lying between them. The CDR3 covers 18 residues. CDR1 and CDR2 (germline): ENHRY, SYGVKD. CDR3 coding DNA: TGTGCCATCAGTGAGTCGAGCGGAGGGGGGCTCCCTAACTATGGCTACACCTTC. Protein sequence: CAISESSGGGLPNYGYTF.

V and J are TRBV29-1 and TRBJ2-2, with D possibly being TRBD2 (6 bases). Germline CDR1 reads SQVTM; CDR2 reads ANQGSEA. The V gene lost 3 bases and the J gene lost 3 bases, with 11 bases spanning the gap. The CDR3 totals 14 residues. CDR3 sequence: CSVESSGYTGELFF. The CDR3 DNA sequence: TGCAGCGTTGAGAGTAGCGGTTACACCGGGGAGCTGTTTTTT.

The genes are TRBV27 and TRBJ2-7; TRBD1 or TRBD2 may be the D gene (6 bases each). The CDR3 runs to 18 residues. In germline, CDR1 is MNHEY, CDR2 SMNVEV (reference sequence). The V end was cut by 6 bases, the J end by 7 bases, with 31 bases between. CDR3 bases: TGTGCCAGCAGCCCGGCCGCTATAGGGGGAGGAGGGTACAATGAGCAGTACTTC. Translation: CASSPAAIGGGGYNEQYF.

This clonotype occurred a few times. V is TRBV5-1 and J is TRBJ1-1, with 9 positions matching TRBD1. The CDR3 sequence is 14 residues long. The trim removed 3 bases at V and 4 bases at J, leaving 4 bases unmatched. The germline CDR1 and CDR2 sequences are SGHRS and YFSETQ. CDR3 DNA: TGCGCCAGCAGCTGGGGACAGGGAGGCACTGAAGCTTTCTTT. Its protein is CASSWGQGGTEAFF.

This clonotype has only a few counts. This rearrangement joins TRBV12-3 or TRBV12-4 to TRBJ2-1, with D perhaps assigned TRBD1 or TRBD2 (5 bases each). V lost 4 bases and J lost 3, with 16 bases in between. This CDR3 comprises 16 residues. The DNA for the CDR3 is TGTGCCAGCAGTTCCCCGGGCAGGGACCGCTACAATGAGCAGTTCTTC. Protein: CASSSPGRDRYNEQFF.

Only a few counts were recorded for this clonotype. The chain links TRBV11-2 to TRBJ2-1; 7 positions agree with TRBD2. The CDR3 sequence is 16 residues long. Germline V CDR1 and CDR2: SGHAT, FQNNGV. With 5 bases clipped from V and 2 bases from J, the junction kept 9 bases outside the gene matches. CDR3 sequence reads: CASSPSAGLPYNEQFF. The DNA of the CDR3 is TGTGCCAGCAGCCCCTCAGCGGGATTGCCCTACAATGAGCAGTTCTTC.